This T cell receptor (beta chain) came from a study of T cells in Graves' hyperthyroidism and ophthalmopathy. Study background: Peripheral blood was acquired at first diagnosis, ahead of any therapy whatsoever. Study-wide points: Most thyroid-expanded clonotypes above 0.001 were also found in blood. Ophthalmopathy could be told apart from stable hyperthyroidism with a 13 V-J model.

The PBMCs had their origin in roughly 9.8 ml of fresh peripheral blood. Comment on this clonotype: Its antigen is undetermined.

There were TCR beta CDR3 regions amplified from RNA transcripts. Initially, a first-round RT-PCR of the TCR CDR3 employed the HTBI primer set. Using its own MiXCR run on the multiplex PCR reads, TCRdb lists one record per CDR3 protein. Of approximately 690,000 distinct CDR3 sequences in the sample, around 21% were seen once. Trimming shortened V by 0 bases and J by 0 bases, and 21 bases separated the two germline ends. The CDR3 is 20 amino acids. Germline CDR1 reads SGHDN; CDR2 reads FVKESK. The gene calls are TRBV14 and TRBJ1-3; weak D call: TRBD1 (5 bases). The sample consisted of blood. This receptor was identified in a man in his thirties or forties with Graves' ophthalmopathy. DNA of the CDR3: TGTGCCAGCAGCCAAGATGGGGCCGCCTGGCCCCGTATCTCTGGAAACACCATATATTTT. Protein product: CASSQDGAAWPRISGNTIYF.